This is a list of T cell receptor beta chains from one sample in a study of monozygotic twins with inflammatory bowel disease. TCRdb reprocessed the 5' RACE reads; each CDR3 protein has one entry and no DNA is given. This sample's table reports around 140,000 distinct CDR3 sequences. The sequencing input was blood. All receptors come from a human donor with ulcerative colitis or Crohn's disease, or a healthy co-twin of an affected twin (not recorded which). The CDR3 runs from the conserved cysteine through the conserved F or W.

V gene	CDR3 length	J gene	CDR3 protein
TRBV5-1	13	TRBJ2-7	CASGSSGDYEQYF
TRBV12-3/TRBV12-4	15	TRBJ1-5	CASSLSVKGDQPQHF
TRBV5-1	15	TRBJ1-1	CASSLGRRTDTEAFF
TRBV7-2	17	TRBJ2-1	CASSLPPRSGGNNEQFF
TRBV12-3/TRBV12-4	14	TRBJ2-5	CASSLSQDQETQYF
TRBV7-9	16	TRBJ2-1	CASSPRGGLTYNEQFF
TRBV15	16	TRBJ2-4	CATSREPTGGKNIQYF
TRBV20-1	15	TRBJ2-7	CSANTGGALNYEQYF
TRBV5-1	16	TRBJ2-7	CASSLKGDRPTYEQYF
TRBV20-1	16	TRBJ1-6	CSARDPWRADRGPLHF
TRBV5-1	17	TRBJ2-7	CASSLGRLGLNPYEQYF
TRBV7-6	15	TRBJ2-7	CASSETSGGNYEQYF
TRBV6-2/TRBV6-3	14	TRBJ2-5	CASSYGGGQETQYF
TRBV12-3/TRBV12-4	14	TRBJ2-2	CAGQVGLGTGELFF
TRBV24-1	19	TRBJ2-1	CATSDAGTSGGNSYNEQFF
TRBV20-1	11	TRBJ1-2	CSASELGGYTF
TRBV7-6	17	TRBJ2-2	CASSLDPGASNTGELFF
TRBV24-1	16	TRBJ2-2	CATSDPRTGLTGELFF
TRBV4-2	15	TRBJ1-2	CASSQDPDSLYGYTF
TRBV7-2	16	TRBJ2-1	CASSRIPSGGAAQQFF
TRBV9	12	TRBJ1-3	CASSDSGDTIYF
TRBV20-1	12	TRBJ1-4	CSATGQIEKLFF
TRBV30	14	TRBJ1-1	CAWNRGFSNTEAFF
TRBV25-1	17	TRBJ1-2	CASSEVTGQGLTYGYTF
TRBV5-1	17	TRBJ2-1	CASSPKTGTGGLDEQFF
TRBV6-6	13	TRBJ2-1	CASSFQNNNEQFF
TRBV27	12	TRBJ2-7	CASSARGYEQYF
TRBV6-5	16	TRBJ2-7	CASSYSSPGLAHEQYF
TRBV11-2	11	TRBJ1-1	CASSFVAEAFF
TRBV12-3/TRBV12-4	15	TRBJ2-2	CASSFGKGNTGELFF
TRBV4-1	15	TRBJ1-4	CASSQEGLGNEKLFF
TRBV5-1	15	TRBJ1-1	CASSLDAGVRTEAFF
TRBV5-6	15	TRBJ2-5	CASSYPLGQQETQYF
TRBV5-1	13	TRBJ2-5	CASSLFLEETQYF
TRBV11-2	15	TRBJ1-1	CASSLAGHPNTEAFF
TRBV20-1	16	TRBJ1-6	CSARGPTGFYNSPLHF
TRBV20-1	15	TRBJ1-5	CSALAGGNSNQPQHF
TRBV5-6	16	TRBJ2-3	CASSRSIGTLGDTQYF
TRBV7-7	13	TRBJ2-5	CASSYGLKETQYF
TRBV7-9	12	TRBJ1-1	CAKQGEDTEAFF
TRBV6-5	13	TRBJ2-2	CASSYSVTGELFF
TRBV5-6	14	TRBJ1-1	CASSLISRGTEAFF
TRBV6-2/TRBV6-3	17	TRBJ2-3	CASRPSGGVFITDTQYF
TRBV12-3/TRBV12-4	16	TRBJ2-7	CASSPPRGTSSYEQYF
TRBV6-1	15	TRBJ2-7	CASRASGGKSYEQYF
TRBV5-1	15	TRBJ1-5	CASSPGTGVNQPQHF